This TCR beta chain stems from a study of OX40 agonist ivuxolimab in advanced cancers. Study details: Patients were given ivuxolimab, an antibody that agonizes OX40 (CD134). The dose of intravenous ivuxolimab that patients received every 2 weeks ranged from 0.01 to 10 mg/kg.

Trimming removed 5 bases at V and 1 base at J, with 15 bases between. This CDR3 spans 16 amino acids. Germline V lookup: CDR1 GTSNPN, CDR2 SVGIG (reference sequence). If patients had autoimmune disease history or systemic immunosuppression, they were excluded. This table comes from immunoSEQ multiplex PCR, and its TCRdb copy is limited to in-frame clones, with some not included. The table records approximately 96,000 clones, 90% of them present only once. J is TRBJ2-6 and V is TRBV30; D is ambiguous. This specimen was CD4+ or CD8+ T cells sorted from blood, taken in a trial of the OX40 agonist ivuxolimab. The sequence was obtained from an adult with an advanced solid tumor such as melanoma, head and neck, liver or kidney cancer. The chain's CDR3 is CAWGVVFGSGANVLTF. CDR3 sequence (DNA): TGTGCCTGGGGGGTGGTGTTTGGATCTGGGGCCAACGTCCTGACTTTC.